This T cell receptor (beta chain) was sequenced in a study of OX40 agonist ivuxolimab in advanced cancers. Looking at the study overall: The study treated patients with ivuxolimab, an agonistic anti-OX40 (CD134) antibody.

Germline CDR1 is SGHDN and CDR2 is FVKESK. Losses at the gene ends were 4 bases for V and 0 bases for J; bases not matched to a gene: 12. The CDR3 is made up of 18 amino acids. Profiled with immunoSEQ multiplex PCR; TCRdb holds only in-frame clones, not every one. In the table there are 25,000 to 35,000 clones, roughly 83% of which are singletons. This material consisted of CD4+ or CD8+ T cells sorted from blood, taken in a trial of the OX40 agonist ivuxolimab. The receptor was derived from an adult with an advanced solid tumor such as melanoma, head and neck, liver or kidney cancer. The chain links TRBV14 to TRBJ1-1, with TRBD1 matching 9 bases. As DNA, the CDR3 is TGTGCCAGCAGCCCCGGGACAGGGTTGTTTAGGGTGAACACTGAAGCTTTCTTT. Its protein product is CASSPGTGLFRVNTEAFF.